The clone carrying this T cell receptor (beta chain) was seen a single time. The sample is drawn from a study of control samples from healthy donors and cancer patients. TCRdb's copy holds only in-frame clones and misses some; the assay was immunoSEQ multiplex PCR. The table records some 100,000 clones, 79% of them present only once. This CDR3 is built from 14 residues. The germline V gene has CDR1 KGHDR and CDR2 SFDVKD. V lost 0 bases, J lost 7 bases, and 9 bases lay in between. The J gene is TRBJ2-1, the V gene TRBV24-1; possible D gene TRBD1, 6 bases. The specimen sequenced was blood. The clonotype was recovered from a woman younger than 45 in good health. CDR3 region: CATSDLNQGNEQFF. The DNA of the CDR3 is TGTGCCACCAGTGATTTGAACCAGGGGAATGAGCAGTTCTTC.